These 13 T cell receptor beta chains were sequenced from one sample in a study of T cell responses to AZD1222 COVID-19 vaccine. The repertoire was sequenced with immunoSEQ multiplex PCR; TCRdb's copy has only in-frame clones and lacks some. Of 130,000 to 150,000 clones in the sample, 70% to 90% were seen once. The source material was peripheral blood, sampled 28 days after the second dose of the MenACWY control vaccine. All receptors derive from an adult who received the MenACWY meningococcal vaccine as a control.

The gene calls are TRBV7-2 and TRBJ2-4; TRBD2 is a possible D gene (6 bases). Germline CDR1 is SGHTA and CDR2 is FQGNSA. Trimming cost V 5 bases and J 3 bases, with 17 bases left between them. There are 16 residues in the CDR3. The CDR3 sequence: CASSLGGEWDKNIQYF. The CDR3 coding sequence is TGTGCCAGCAGCCTGGGGGGAGAGTGGGACAAAAACATTCAGTACTTC.

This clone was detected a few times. CDR3 nucleotide sequence: TGTGCCAGCAGTGAGGACAGATTGAACACTGAAGCTTTCTTT. Amino acid sequence: CASSEDRLNTEAFF. V and J are TRBV2 and TRBJ1-1; tentative D call: TRBD1 (6 bases). There are 14 residues in the CDR3. CDR1 is SNHLY and CDR2 is FYNNEI in the germline V gene. V lost 3 bases and J 0 bases, leaving 8 bases between the germline ends.

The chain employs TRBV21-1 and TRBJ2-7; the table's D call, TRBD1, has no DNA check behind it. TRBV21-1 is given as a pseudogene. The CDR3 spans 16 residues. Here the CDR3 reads CASRAVSGTAFYEQYF. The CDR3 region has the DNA TGTGCCAGCAGGGCCGTCTCCGGGACAGCCTTTTACGAGCAGTACTTC.

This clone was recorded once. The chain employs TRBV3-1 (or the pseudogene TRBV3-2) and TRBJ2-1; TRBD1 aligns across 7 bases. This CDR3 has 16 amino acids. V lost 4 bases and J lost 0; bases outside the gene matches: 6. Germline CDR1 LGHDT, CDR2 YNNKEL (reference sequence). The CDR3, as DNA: TGTGCCAGCAGCCGAGGGAGACAGGGCTCCTACAATGAGCAGTTCTTC. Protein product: CASSRGRQGSYNEQFF.

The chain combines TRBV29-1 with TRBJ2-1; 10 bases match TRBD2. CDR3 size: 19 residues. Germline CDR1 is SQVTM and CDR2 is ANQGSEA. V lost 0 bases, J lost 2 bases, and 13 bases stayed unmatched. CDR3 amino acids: CSVEEPRAPSGRAYNEQFF. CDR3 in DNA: TGCAGCGTTGAAGAACCCAGGGCCCCGAGCGGGAGGGCCTACAATGAGCAGTTCTTC.

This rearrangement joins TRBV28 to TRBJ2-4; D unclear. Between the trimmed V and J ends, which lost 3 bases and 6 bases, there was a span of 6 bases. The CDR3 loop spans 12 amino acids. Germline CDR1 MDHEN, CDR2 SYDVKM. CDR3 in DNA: TGTGCCAGCAGTTTGGACGCAAACATTCAGTACTTC. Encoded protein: CASSLDANIQYF.

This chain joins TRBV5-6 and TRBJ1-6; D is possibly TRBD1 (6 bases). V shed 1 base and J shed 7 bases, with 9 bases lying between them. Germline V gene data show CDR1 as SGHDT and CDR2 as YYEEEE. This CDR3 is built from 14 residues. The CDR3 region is CASSLRGLNSPLHF. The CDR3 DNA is TGTGCCAGCAGCTTGCGGGGGCTCAATTCACCCCTCCACTTT.

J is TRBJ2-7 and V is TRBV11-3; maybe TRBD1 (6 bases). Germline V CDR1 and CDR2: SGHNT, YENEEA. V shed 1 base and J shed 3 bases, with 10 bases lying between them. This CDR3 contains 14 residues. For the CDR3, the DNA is TGTGCCAGCAGCTTAGTCGGGACACTCTACGAGCAGTACTTC. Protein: CASSLVGTLYEQYF.

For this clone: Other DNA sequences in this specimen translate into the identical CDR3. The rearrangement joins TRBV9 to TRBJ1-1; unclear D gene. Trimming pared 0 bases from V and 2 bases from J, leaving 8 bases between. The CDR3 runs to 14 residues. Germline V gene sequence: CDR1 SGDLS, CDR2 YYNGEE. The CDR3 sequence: CASSVGGFNTEAFF. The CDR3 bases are TGTGCCAGCAGCGTAGGAGGTTTCAACACTGAAGCTTTCTTT.

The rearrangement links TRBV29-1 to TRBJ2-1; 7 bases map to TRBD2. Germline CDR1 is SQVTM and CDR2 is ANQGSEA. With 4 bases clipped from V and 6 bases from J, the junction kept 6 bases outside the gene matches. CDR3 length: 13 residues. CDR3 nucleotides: TGCAGCGTTGTTACGGGAGGAGGCAATGAGCAGTTCTTC. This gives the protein CSVVTGGGNEQFF.

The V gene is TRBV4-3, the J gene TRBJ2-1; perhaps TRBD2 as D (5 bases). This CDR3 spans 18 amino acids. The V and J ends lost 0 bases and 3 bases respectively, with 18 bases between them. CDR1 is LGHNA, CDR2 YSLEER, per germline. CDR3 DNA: TGCGCCAGCAGCCAAGAGGCGCCGCTAGCTCAGGTCTACAATGAGCAGTTCTTC. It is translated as CASSQEAPLAQVYNEQFF.

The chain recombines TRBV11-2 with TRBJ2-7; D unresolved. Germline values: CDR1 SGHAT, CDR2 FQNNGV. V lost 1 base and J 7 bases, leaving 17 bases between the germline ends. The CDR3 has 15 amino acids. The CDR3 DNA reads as TGTGCCAGCAGCTTAGGCAGGTCCTCGCACCGGGAGCAGTACTTC. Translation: CASSLGRSSHREQYF. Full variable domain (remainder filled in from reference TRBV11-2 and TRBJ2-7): EAGVAQSPRYKIIEKRQSVAFWCNPISGHATLYWYQQILGQGPKLLIQFQNNGVVDDSQLPKDRFSAERLKGVDSTLKIQPAKLEDSAVYLCASSLGRSSHREQYFGPGTRLTVT.

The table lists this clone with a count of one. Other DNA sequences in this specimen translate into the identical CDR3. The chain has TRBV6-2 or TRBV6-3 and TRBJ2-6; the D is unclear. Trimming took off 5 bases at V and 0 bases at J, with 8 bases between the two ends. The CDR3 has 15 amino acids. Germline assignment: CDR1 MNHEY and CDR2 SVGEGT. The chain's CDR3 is CASSPTDSGANVLTF. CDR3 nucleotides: TGTGCCAGCAGTCCCACAGACTCTGGGGCCAACGTCCTGACTTTC.